This TCR beta chain is drawn from a study of OX40 agonist ivuxolimab in advanced cancers. V was trimmed by 2 bases and J by 12 bases, leaving 16 bases between them. Germline V CDR1 and CDR2: MNHEY, SMNVEV (reference sequence). This CDR3 comprises 14 residues. Study-wide results and limits: Expanded clones belonging to CD8+ T cells outnumbered, on average, those of CD4+. People who partly responded at 0.1-3.0 mg/kg had some of the least clonal expansion seen.

The method was immunoSEQ multiplex PCR; TCRdb's version includes in-frame clones alone and lacks a portion of them. The sample holds tens of thousands of clones, around 80% seen once. Comments on this clone: The target antigen is unknown.

The clonotype was recovered from an adult with an advanced solid tumor such as melanoma, head and neck, liver or kidney cancer. Source: CD4+ or CD8+ T cells sorted from blood, taken in a trial of the OX40 agonist ivuxolimab. The J gene is TRBJ2-2, the V gene TRBV27, with D perhaps matching TRBD1 (5 bases). Here the CDR3 DNA reads TGTGCCAGCAGTTTAAAACAAGTAGGGGTTAAGCTGTTTTTT. As protein: CASSLKQVGVKLFF.